These 6 T cell receptor beta chains came from one sample sequenced in a study of PD-1 blockade in classical Hodgkin lymphoma. Libraries were prepared by immunoSEQ multiplex PCR; TCRdb keeps only in-frame clonotypes and omits some of them. The sample has 90,000 to 110,000 clones; roughly nine tenths are singletons. As to time point: cycle 4 day 1 (C4D1), after 6 weeks of nivolumab. Each patient relapsed following autologous stem cell transplantation, and prior brentuximab vedotin exposure differed. The material was peripheral blood mononuclear cells (PBMCs), obtained before the fourth cycle of nivolumab. The source of these receptors is a human donor with classical Hodgkin lymphoma.

The chain employs TRBV5-5 and TRBJ2-3; 9 positions match TRBD2. Unmatched junction bases numbered 11, after V lost 4 bases and J lost 5 bases. CDR3 length: 16 residues. The germline CDR1 and CDR2 sequences are SGHKS and YYEKEE (reference sequence). For the CDR3, the DNA is TGTGCCAGCAGCGTTCCGGGACTAGCCCTAGGAGATACGCAGTATTTT. It translates to CASSVPGLALGDTQYF.

The chain uses TRBV7-2 and TRBJ2-1; 8 bases fit TRBD2. V was clipped by 6 bases and J by 5 bases; unmatched bases: 12. CDR1 is SGHTA, CDR2 FQGNSA, per germline. This CDR3 contains 16 residues. The CDR3 DNA reads TGTGCCAGCAGTTTCCGCGGAGCGGGAGTAAACAATGAGCAGTTCTTC. Translated, it gives CASSFRGAGVNNEQFF.

This clone has just one count. The chain is built from TRBV7-2 and TRBJ1-4; no clear D gene. Germline loops: CDR1 SGHTA, CDR2 FQGNSA. V lost 0 bases to trimming and J lost 4 bases, with 9 bases between them. CDR3 length: 15 residues. The CDR3 loop is CASSLAGSRNEKLFF. In DNA, the CDR3 is TGTGCCAGCAGCTTAGCGGGGAGCCGTAATGAAAAACTGTTTTTT.

The chain couples TRBV9 to TRBJ2-1, with 8 bases lining up with TRBD2. The CDR3 totals 16 residues. Germline values: CDR1 SGDLS, CDR2 YYNGEE. J was trimmed by 8 bases and V by 3 bases; bases with no gene match: 13. CDR3 amino acids: CASSDFSGGGIHEQFF. CDR3 in DNA: TGTGCCAGCAGCGATTTCAGCGGGGGAGGTATCCATGAGCAGTTCTTC.

The CDR3, as DNA: TGTGCCAGTAGTATTAGGGGGGAAGGCTTGAACACTGAAGCTTTCTTT. Its translation: CASSIRGEGLNTEAFF. This chain joins TRBV19 and TRBJ1-1; perhaps TRBD1 as D (6 bases). The CDR3 has 16 amino acids. The germline gives CDR1 LNHDA, CDR2 SQIVND (reference sequence). The ends were cut back, 3 bases at V and 0 bases at J, with 14 bases in the middle.

This clone ranks as medium-sized. V and J are TRBV2 and TRBJ2-7; the D is unclear. The V end lost 3 bases, the J end lost 3 bases, and 3 bases lay between the germline ends. Germline CDR1 and CDR2: SNHLY and FYNNEI. The CDR3 is 11 amino acids. CDR3 DNA sequence: TGTGCCAGCAGTGATCACTACGAGCAGTACTTC. It specifies CASSDHYEQYF.